The T cell receptor beta chain described here comes from a study of OX40 agonist ivuxolimab in advanced cancers. V dropped 6 bases and J dropped 9; count of bases not matched to a gene: 7. The V gene's germline CDR1 is MNHNS and CDR2 SASEGT. The length of the CDR3 is 13 residues. A remark on this clone: Its antigen remains unknown.

The study's findings and limits: It was not determined which antigens were specifically recognized by the peripheral T cells that had undergone clonal expansion.

The protocol was immunoSEQ multiplex PCR, while the TCRdb copy is restricted to in-frame clones and leaves out a portion. This table has about 100,000 clones, 84% appearing once. Sequencing used CD4+ or CD8+ T cells sorted from blood, obtained in a trial of the OX40 agonist ivuxolimab. The chain is built from TRBV6-1 and TRBJ1-5; 8 bases agree with TRBD1. This receptor was obtained from an adult with an advanced solid tumor such as melanoma, head and neck, liver or kidney cancer. The CDR3 DNA follows: TGTGCCAGCAGCCCTGGACAGGGTGGGCCCCAGCATTTT. Its translation is CASSPGQGGPQHF.